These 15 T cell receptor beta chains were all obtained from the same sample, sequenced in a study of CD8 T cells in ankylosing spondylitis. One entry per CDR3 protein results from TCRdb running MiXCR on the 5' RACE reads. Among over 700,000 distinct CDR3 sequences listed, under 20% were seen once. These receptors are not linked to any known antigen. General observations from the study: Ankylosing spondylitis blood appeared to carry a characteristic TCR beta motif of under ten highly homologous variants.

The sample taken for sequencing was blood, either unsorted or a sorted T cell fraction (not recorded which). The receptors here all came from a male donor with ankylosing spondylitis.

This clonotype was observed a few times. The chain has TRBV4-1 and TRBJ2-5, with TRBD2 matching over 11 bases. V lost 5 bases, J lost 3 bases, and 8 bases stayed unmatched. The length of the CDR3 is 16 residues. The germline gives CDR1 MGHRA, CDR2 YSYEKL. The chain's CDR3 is CASSSRILAGEETQYF. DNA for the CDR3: TGCGCCAGCAGCTCGCGAATACTAGCGGGAGAAGAGACCCAGTACTTC.

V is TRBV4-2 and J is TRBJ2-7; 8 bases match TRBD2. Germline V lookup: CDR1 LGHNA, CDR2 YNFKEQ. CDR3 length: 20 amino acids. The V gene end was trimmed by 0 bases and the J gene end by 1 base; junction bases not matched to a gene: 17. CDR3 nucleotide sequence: TGTGCCAGCAGCCAAGATCGGGGGAGTGTTCGCGGGGGGCCATCCTACGAGCAGTACTTC. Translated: CASSQDRGSVRGGPSYEQYF.

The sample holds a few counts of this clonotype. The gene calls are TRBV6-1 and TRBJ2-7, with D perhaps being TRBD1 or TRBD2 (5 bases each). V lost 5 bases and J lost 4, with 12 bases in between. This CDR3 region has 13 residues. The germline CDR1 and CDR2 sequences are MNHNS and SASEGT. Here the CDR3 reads CASSPPGRYEQYF. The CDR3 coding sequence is TGTGCCAGCAGTCCCCCGGGGCGATACGAGCAGTACTTC.

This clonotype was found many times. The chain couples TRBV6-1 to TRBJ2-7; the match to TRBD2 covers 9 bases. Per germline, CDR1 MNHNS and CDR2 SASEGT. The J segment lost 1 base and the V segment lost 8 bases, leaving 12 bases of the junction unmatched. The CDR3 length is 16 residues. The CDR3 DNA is TGTGCCAGCGGTGGGTCCGGACTAGCGATATCCTACGAGCAGTACTTC. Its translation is CASGGSGLAISYEQYF.

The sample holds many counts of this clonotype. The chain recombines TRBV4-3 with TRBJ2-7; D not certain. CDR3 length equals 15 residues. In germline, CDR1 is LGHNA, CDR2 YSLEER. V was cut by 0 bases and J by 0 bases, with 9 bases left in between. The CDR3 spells CASSQDRFHSYEQYF. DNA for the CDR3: TGCGCCAGCAGCCAAGACCGGTTCCACTCCTACGAGCAGTACTTC.

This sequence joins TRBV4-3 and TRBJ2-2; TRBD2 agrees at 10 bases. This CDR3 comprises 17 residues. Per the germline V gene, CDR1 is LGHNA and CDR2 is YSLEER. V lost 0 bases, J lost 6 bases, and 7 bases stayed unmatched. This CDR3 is CASSQDEGSGRSGELFF. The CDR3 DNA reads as TGCGCCAGCAGCCAAGACGAGGGTAGCGGGAGGTCCGGGGAGCTGTTTTTT.

CDR3 loop: CASRATLGTEAFF. The CDR3 DNA sequence: TGTGCCAGCAGGGCCACCCTGGGCACTGAAGCTTTCTTT. The chain joins TRBV12-3 or TRBV12-4 to TRBJ1-1; D gene uncertain. The length of the CDR3 is 13 residues. V lost 6 bases to trimming and J lost 4 bases, with 12 bases between them.

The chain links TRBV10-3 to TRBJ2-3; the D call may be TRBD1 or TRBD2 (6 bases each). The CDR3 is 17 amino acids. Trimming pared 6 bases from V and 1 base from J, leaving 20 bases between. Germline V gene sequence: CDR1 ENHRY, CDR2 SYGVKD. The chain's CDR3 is CAISVGIGGSRTDTQYF. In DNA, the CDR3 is TGTGCCATCAGCGTGGGGATAGGGGGGTCTCGCACAGATACGCAGTATTTT.

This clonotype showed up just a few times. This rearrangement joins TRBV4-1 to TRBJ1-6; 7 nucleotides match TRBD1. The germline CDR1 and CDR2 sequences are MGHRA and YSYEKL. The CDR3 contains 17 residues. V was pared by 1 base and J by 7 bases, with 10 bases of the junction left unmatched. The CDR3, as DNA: TGCGCCAGCAGCCAAGGGCAGGCCAGGGGGTTAAATTCACCCCTCCACTTT. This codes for CASSQGQARGLNSPLHF.

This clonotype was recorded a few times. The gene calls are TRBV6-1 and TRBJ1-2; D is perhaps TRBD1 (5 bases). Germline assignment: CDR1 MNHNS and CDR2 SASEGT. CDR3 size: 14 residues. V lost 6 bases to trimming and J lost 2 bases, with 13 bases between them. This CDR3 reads CASREAGGNYGYTF. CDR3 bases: TGTGCCAGCAGGGAGGCGGGGGGGAACTATGGCTACACCTTC.

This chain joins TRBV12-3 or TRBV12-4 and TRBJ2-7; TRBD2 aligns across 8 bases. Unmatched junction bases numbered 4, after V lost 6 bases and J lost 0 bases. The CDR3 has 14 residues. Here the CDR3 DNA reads TGTGCCAGCAGCCGGGGGGGGTACTCCTACGAGCAGTACTTC. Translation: CASSRGGYSYEQYF.

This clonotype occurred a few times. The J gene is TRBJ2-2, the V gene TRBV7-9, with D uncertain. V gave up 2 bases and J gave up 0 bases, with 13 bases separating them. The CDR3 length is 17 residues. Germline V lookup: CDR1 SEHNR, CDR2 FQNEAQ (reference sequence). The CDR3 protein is CASSLLGPGPNTGELFF. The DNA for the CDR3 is TGTGCCAGCAGCTTATTAGGTCCAGGCCCGAACACCGGGGAGCTGTTTTTT.

The CDR3 region has the DNA TGTGCCAGCAGCGATCCTGAGACAGGGGGCTGGAATGAGCAGTTCTTC. Protein sequence: CASSDPETGGWNEQFF. The rearrangement joins TRBV7-9 to TRBJ2-1, with 10 bases identical to TRBD1. Trimming removed 5 bases from V and 7 bases from J; junction bases left unmatched: 11. CDR1 and CDR2 (germline): SEHNR, FQNEAQ (reference sequence). The CDR3 runs 16 residues.

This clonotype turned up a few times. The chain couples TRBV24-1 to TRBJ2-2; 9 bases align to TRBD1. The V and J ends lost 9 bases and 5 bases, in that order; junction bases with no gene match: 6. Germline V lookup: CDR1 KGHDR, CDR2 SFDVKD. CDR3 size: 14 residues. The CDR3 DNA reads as TGTGCCACCTCCGGGACAGGGAGTACCGGGGAGCTGTTTTTT. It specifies CATSGTGSTGELFF.

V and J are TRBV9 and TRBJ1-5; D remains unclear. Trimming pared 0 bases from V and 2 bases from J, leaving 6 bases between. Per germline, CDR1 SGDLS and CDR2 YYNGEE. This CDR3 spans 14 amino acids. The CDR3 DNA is TGTGCCAGCAGCGTAGACGGTCGCAATCAGCCCCAGCATTTT. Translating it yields CASSVDGRNQPQHF.